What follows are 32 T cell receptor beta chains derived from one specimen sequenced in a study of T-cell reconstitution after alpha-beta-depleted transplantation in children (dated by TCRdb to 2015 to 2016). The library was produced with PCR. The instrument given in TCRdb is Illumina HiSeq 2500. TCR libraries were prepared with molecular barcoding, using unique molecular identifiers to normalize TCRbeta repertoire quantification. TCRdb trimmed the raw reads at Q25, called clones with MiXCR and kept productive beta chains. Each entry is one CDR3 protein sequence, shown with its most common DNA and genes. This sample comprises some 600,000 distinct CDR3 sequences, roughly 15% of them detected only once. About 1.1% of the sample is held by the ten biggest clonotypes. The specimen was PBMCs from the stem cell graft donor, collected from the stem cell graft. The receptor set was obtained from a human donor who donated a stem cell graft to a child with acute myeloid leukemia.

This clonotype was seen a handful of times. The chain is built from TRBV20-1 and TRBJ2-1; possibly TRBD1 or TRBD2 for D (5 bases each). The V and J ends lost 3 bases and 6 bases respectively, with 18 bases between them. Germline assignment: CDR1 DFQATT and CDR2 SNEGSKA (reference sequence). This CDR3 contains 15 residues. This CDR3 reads CSASKAPGRLNEQFF. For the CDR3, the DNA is TGCAGTGCTAGTAAGGCCCCGGGGCGCCTCAATGAGCAGTTCTTC.

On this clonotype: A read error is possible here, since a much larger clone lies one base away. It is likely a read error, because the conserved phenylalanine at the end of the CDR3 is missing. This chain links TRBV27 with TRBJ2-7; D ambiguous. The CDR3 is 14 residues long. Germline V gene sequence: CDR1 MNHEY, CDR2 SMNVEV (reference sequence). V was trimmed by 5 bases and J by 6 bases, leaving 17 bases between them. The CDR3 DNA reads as TGTGCCAGCAGTCCTTTTACGGACCTCATCGAGCAGTACTCC. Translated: CASSPFTDLIEQYS.

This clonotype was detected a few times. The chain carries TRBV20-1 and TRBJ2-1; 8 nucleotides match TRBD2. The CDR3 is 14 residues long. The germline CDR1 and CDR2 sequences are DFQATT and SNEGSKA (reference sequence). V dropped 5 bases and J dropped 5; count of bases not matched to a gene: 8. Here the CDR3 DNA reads TGCAGTGCTCTTGCGGGGGGCAACGACAATGAGCAGTTCTTC. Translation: CSALAGGNDNEQFF.

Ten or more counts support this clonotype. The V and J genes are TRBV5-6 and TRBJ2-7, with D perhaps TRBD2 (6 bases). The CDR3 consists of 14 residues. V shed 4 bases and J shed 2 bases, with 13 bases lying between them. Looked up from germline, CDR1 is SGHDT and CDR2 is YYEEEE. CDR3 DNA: TGTGCCAGCAGCGCGGGACTCCGTCCCTACGAGCAGTACGTC. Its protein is CASSAGLRPYEQYV.

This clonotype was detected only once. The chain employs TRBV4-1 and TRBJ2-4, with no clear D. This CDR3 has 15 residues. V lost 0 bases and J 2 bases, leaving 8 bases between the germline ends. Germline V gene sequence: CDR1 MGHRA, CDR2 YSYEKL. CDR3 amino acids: CASSQERTTKNIQYF. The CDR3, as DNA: TGCGCCAGCAGCCAAGAGAGAACAACCAAAAACATTCAGTACTTC.

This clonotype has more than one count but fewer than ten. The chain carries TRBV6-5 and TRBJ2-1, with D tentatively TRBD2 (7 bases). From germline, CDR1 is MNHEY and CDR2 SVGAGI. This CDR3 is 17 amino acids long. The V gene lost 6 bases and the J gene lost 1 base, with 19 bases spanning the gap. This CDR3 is CASSSSIGGASYNEQFF. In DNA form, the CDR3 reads TGTGCCAGCAGCTCCTCCATTGGGGGGGCATCCTACAATGAGCAGTTCTTC.

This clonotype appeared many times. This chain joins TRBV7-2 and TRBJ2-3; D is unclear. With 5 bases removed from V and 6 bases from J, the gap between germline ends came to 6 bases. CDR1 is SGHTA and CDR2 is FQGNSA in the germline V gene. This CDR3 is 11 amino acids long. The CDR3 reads CASSPWDTQYF. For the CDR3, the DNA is TGTGCCAGCAGCCCCTGGGATACGCAGTATTTT.

CDR3 in amino acids: CASSLTGFTSPLHF. The CDR3 nucleotides read TGCGCCAGCAGCTTAACGGGGTTTACTTCACCCCTCCACTTT. This sequence joins TRBV5-1 and TRBJ1-6, with D uncertain. The CDR3 is 14 residues long. V lost 2 bases and J 9 bases, leaving 12 bases between the germline ends. Germline V CDR1 and CDR2: SGHRS, YFSETQ.

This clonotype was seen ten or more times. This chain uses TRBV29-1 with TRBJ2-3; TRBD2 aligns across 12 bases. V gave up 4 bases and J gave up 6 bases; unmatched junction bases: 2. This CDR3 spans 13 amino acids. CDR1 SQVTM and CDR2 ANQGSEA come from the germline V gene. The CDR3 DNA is TGCAGCGTTGGGACTAGCGGGGTTGATACGCAGTATTTT. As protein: CSVGTSGVDTQYF.

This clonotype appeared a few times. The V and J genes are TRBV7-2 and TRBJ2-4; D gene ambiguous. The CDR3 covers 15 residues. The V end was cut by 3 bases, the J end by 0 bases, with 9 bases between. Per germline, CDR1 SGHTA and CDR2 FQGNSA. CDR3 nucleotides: TGTGCCAGCAGCTTCGGATCCATAGCCAAAAACATTCAGTACTTC. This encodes CASSFGSIAKNIQYF.

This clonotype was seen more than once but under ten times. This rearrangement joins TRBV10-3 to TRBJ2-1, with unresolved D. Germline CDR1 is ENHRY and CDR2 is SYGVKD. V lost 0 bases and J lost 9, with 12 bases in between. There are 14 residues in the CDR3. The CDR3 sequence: CAISESMSYGEQFF. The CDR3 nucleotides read TGTGCCATCAGTGAGTCGATGAGTTACGGTGAGCAGTTCTTC.

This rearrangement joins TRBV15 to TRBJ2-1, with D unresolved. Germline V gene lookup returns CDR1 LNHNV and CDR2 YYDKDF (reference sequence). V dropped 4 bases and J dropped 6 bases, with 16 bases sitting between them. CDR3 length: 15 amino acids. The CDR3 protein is CATSKIGIAPNEQFF. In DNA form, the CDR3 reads TGTGCCACCAGCAAAATAGGAATAGCTCCCAATGAGCAGTTCTTC. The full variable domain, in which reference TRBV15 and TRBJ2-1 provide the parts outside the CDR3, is DAMVIQNPRYQVTQFGKPVTLSCSQTLNHNVMYWYQQKSSQAPKLLFHYYDKDFNNEADTPDNFQSRRPNTSFCFLDIRSPGLGDTAMYLCATSKIGIAPNEQFFGPGTRLTVL.

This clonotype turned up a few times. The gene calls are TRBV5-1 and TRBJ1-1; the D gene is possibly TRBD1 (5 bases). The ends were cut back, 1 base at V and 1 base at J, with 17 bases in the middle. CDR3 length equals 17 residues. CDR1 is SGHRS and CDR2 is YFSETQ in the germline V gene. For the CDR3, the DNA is TGCGCCAGCAGCTTGTCAGTCGGAGGCGGGGGGAACACTGAAGCTTTCTTT. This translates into CASSLSVGGGGNTEAFF.

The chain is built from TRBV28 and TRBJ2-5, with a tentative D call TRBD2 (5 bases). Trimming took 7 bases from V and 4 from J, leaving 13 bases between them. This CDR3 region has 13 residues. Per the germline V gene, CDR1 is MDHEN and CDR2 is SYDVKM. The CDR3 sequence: CASTHGVRETQYF. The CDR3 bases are TGTGCCAGCACCCACGGGGTACGAGAGACCCAGTACTTC.

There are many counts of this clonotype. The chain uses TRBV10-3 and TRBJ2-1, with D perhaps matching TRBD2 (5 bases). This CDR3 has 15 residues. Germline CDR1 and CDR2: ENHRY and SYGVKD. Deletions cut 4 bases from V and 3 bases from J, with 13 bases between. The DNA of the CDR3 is TGTGCCATCAGTGTGACGGCTGAGGGCTACAATGAGCAGTTCTTC. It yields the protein CAISVTAEGYNEQFF.

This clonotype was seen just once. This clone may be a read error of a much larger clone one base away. The CDR3 DNA reads as TGTGCCACCGGTGATTTAGAACCTCCCCTCAATGAGCAGTTCTTC. This sequence encodes CATGDLEPPLNEQFF. This rearrangement joins TRBV24-1 to TRBJ2-1; no clear D gene. Germline V gene lookup returns CDR1 KGHDR and CDR2 SFDVKD. This CDR3 is built from 15 residues.

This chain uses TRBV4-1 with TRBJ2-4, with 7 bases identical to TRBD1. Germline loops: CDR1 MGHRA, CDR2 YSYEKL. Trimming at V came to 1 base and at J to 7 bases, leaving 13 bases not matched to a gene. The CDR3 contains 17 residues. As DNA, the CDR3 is TGCGCCAGCAGCCAAGTCGGACAGGCAATAACGGGCAACATTCAGTACTTC. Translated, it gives CASSQVGQAITGNIQYF.

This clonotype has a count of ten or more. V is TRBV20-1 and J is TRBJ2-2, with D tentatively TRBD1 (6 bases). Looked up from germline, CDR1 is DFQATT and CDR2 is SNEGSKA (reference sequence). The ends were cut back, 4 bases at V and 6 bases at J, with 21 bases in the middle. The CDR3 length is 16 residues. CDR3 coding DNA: TGCAGTGCTACAAGTAAGGGACACCTGATCGCCGGGGAGCTGTTTTTT. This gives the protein CSATSKGHLIAGELFF.

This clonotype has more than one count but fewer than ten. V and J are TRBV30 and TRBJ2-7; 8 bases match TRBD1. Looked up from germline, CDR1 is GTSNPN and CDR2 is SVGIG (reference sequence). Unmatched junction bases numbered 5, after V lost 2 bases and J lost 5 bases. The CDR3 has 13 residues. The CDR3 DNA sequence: TGTGCCTGGAGTATAGACAGGGGCGACGAGCAGTACTTC. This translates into CAWSIDRGDEQYF.

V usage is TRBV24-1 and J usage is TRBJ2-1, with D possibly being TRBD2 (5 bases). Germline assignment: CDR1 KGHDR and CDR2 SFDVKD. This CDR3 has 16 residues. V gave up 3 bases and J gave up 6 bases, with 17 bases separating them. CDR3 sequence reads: CATSDIEMTSGNEQFF. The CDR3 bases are TGTGCCACCAGTGATATAGAGATGACAAGCGGCAATGAGCAGTTCTTC.

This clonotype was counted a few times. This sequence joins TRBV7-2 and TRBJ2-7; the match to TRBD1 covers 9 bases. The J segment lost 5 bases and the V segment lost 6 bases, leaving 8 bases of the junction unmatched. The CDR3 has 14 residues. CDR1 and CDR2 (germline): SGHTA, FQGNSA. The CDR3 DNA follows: TGTGCCAGCAGTACCGGGACAGGGACCCACGAGCAGTACTTC. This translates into CASSTGTGTHEQYF.

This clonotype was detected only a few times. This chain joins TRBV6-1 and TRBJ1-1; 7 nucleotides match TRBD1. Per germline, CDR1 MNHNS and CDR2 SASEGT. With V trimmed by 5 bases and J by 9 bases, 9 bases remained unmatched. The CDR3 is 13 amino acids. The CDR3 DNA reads TGTGCCAGCAGTCCCCCGGGACAGATGAAAGCTTTCTTT. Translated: CASSPPGQMKAFF.

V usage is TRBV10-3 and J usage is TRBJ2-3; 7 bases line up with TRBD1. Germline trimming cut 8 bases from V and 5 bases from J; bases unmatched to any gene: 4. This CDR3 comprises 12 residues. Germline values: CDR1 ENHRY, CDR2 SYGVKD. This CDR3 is CAIADREDTQYF. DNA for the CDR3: TGTGCCATCGCCGACAGGGAAGATACGCAGTATTTT.

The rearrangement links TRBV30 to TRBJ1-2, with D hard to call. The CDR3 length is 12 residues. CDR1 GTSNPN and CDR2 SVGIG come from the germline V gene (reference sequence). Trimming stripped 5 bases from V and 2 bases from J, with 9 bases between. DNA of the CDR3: TGTGCCTGGGCCTCCACCAACTATGGCTACACCTTC. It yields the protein CAWASTNYGYTF. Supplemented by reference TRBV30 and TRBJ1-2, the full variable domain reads SQTIHQWPATLVQPVGSPLSLECTVEGTSNPNLYWYRQAAGRGLQLLFYSVGIGQISSEVPQNLSASRPQDRQFILSSKKLLLSDSGFYLCAWASTNYGYTFGSGTRLTVV.

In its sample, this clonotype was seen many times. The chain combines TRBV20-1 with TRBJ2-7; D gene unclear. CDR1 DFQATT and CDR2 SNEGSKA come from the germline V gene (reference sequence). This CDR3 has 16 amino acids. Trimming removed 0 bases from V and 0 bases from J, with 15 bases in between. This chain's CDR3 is CSARDSVTRSSYEQYV. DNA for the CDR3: TGCAGTGCTAGAGATAGTGTGACACGAAGCTCCTACGAGCAGTACGTC.

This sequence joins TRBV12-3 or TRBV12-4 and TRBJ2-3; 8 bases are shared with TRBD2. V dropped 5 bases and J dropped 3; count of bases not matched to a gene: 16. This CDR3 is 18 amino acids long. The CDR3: CASSPSLVAGGETDTQYF. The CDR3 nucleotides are TGTGCCAGCAGTCCCTCCCTAGTGGCGGGGGGCGAAACAGATACGCAGTATTTT.

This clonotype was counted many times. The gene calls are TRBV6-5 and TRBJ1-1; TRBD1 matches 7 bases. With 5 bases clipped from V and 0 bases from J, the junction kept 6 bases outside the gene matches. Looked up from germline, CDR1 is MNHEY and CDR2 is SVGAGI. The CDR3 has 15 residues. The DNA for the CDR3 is TGTGCCAGCAGTCGCAGGGGGGAGCTGAACACTGAAGCTTTCTTT. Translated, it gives CASSRRGELNTEAFF.

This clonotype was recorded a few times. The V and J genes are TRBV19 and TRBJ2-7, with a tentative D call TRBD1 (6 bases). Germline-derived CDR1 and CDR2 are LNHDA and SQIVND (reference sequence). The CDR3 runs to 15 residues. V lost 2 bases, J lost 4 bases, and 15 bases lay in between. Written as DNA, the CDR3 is TGTGCCAGTAGTATATTGGCAGGGGTTGAGTACGAGCAGTACTTC. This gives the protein CASSILAGVEYEQYF.

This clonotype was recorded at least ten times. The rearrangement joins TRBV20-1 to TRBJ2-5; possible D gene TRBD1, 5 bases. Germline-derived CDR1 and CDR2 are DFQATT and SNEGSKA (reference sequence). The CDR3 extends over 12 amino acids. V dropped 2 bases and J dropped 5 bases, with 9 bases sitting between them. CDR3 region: CSARPGKETQYF. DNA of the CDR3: TGCAGTGCTAGACCAGGGAAGGAGACCCAGTACTTC.

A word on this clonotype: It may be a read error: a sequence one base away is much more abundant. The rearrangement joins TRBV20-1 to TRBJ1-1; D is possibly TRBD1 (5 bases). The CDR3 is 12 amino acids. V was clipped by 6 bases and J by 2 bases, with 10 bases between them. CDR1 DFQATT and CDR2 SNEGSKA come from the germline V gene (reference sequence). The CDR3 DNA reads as TGCAGTGCCGTCTGGGACAACACTGAAGCTTTCTTT. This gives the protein CSAVWDNTEAFF.

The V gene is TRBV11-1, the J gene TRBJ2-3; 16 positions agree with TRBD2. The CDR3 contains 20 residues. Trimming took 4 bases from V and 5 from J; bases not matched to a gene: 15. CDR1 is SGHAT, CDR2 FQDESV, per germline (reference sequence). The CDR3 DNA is TGTGCCAGCAGCTACCTACCACCGGGACTAGCGGGGGGGCCCGGAGATACGCAGTATTTT. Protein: CASSYLPPGLAGGPGDTQYF.

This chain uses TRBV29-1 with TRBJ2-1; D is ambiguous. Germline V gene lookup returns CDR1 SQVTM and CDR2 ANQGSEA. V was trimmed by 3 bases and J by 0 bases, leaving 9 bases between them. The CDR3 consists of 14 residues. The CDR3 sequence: CSVEARRSYNEQFF. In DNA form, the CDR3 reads TGCAGCGTTGAGGCCCGACGCTCCTACAATGAGCAGTTCTTC.